These 9 T cell receptor beta chains share one sample of origin, sequenced in a study of T-cell reconstitution after alpha-beta-depleted transplantation in children. Unique molecular identifiers were incorporated into the prepared TCRbeta library. TCRdb re-derived calls from the PCR reads in MiXCR, one entry per CDR3 protein. Counted here are about a million distinct CDR3 sequences, roughly 29% occurring once; the ten biggest clones make up more than 25%. The material was PBMCs, mostly from graft donor cells, obtained 360 days after TCRalphabeta/CD19-depleted stem cell transplant. The source is a boy younger than two who had a stem cell transplant for SCID, so the T cells may come from the graft donor.

This clonotype was recorded a few times. This chain links TRBV20-1 with TRBJ2-4, with TRBD1 as a possible D gene (7 bases). The V end lost 1 base, the J end lost 4 bases, and 17 bases lay between the germline ends. The CDR3 totals 16 residues. Germline CDR1 and CDR2: DFQATT and SNEGSKA (reference sequence). The CDR3 protein is CSARGSGAGGKNIQYF. In DNA, the CDR3 is TGCAGTGCTAGAGGCTCGGGGGCAGGGGGTAAAAACATTCAGTACTTC.

In this sample, this clonotype turned up many times. The chain is built from TRBV5-1 and TRBJ1-2; D remains unclear. The CDR3 consists of 13 residues. Germline CDR1 SGHRS, CDR2 YFSETQ. V was shortened by 0 bases and J by 8 bases, with 11 bases between the two germline ends. CDR3 residues: CASSLVLDWGYTF. CDR3 DNA sequence: TGCGCCAGCAGCTTGGTGCTGGACTGGGGCTACACCTTC.

This clonotype was detected only a few times. CDR3 amino acids: CSVLRGAYEQFF. The CDR3 bases are TGCAGCGTGTTGCGGGGGGCCTATGAGCAGTTCTTC. This rearrangement joins TRBV29-1 to TRBJ2-1, with 8 positions matching TRBD2. Germline V lookup: CDR1 SQVTM, CDR2 ANQGSEA. Trimming removed 6 bases from V and 8 bases from J; junction bases left unmatched: 6. The CDR3 covers 12 residues.

In DNA form, the CDR3 reads TGCGCCAGCAGCTTGGCCGTCGGACAGCGACATCAGGAGCAGTACTTC. Translated: CASSLAVGQRHQEQYF. The chain recombines TRBV5-1 with TRBJ2-7, with D possibly being TRBD1 (6 bases). The CDR3 has 16 amino acids. CDR1 SGHRS and CDR2 YFSETQ come from the germline V gene. With 0 bases removed from V and 7 bases from J, the gap between germline ends came to 20 bases.

The chain employs TRBV11-2 and TRBJ2-7; D perhaps matches TRBD1 (6 bases). The CDR3 loop spans 15 amino acids. Per germline, CDR1 SGHAT and CDR2 FQNNGV. Trimming stripped 5 bases from V and 3 bases from J, with 17 bases between. This CDR3 is CASSPSGVPLYEQYF. CDR3 DNA: TGTGCCAGCAGCCCCTCAGGGGTCCCCCTCTACGAGCAGTACTTC.

This clonotype was counted many times. The V call is TRBV5-1, the J call TRBJ2-5, with D possibly matching TRBD2 (6 bases). Germline V lookup: CDR1 SGHRS, CDR2 YFSETQ. CDR3 length: 15 residues. The V end lost 0 bases, the J end lost 2 bases, and 11 bases lay between the germline ends. CDR3 protein: CASSLVTGGQETQYF. In DNA form, the CDR3 reads TGCGCCAGCAGCTTGGTGACCGGGGGTCAAGAGACCCAGTACTTC.

The V call is TRBV20-1, the J call TRBJ1-2; the D gene is possibly TRBD1 (5 bases). The ends were cut back, 0 bases at V and 4 bases at J, with 12 bases in the middle. Germline V gene data show CDR1 as DFQATT and CDR2 as SNEGSKA (reference sequence). The CDR3 has 14 amino acids. This chain's CDR3 is CSARDRGTGYGYTF. The CDR3 DNA is TGCAGTGCTAGAGATCGGGGGACGGGCTATGGCTACACCTTC.

In its sample, this clonotype was seen a few times. The gene calls are TRBV12-3 or TRBV12-4 and TRBJ1-2; 7 bases match TRBD1. After removal of 6 bases from V and 4 bases from J, the junction contained 2 bases not matched to a gene. The CDR3 covers 12 residues. CDR3 bases: TGTGCCAGCAGGACAGGGATCTATGGCTACACCTTC. Protein: CASRTGIYGYTF.

This clonotype was counted a few times. The gene calls are TRBV7-2 and TRBJ2-7; D is undetermined. Trimming took 1 base from V and 5 from J, leaving 9 bases between them. Germline V gives CDR1 SGHTA, CDR2 FQGNSA. CDR3 size: 13 residues. CDR3 protein: CASSLVREDEQYF. CDR3 nucleotides: TGTGCCAGCAGCTTAGTCCGCGAGGACGAGCAGTACTTC.